The TCR beta chain under discussion was sequenced for a study of Graves' ophthalmopathy and Graves' hyperthyroidism. Exclusion criteria comprised other autoimmune diseases, uncontrolled infections, pregnancy or lactation in patients. Many counts were recorded for this clonotype. TCR beta CDR3 amplification used RNA transcripts. After a first-round RT-PCR with HTBI primers, a second-round multiplex PCR was run. TCRdb used MiXCR to reprocess the multiplex PCR reads, holding one entry per CDR3 protein. The sample records about 400,000 distinct CDR3 sequences, 15% to 20% being singletons. Losses at the gene ends were 5 bases for V and 0 bases for J; bases not matched to a gene: 7. This CDR3 is built from 16 residues. Germline V lookup: CDR1 SGHAT, CDR2 FQNNGV.

The chain couples TRBV11-2 to TRBJ2-3, with 8 bases lining up with TRBD2. This clonotype was obtained from a woman younger than 30 with Graves' ophthalmopathy. The sequenced sample consisted of peripheral blood. The CDR3 sequence: CASSQGRGASTDTQYF. The CDR3 bases are TGTGCCAGCAGCCAGGGGCGGGGGGCGAGCACAGATACGCAGTATTTT. Combining the CDR3 with reference TRBV11-2 and TRBJ2-3 gives the whole variable domain EAGVAQSPRYKIIEKRQSVAFWCNPISGHATLYWYQQILGQGPKLLIQFQNNGVVDDSQLPKDRFSAERLKGVDSTLKIQPAKLEDSAVYLCASSQGRGASTDTQYFGPGTRLTVL.